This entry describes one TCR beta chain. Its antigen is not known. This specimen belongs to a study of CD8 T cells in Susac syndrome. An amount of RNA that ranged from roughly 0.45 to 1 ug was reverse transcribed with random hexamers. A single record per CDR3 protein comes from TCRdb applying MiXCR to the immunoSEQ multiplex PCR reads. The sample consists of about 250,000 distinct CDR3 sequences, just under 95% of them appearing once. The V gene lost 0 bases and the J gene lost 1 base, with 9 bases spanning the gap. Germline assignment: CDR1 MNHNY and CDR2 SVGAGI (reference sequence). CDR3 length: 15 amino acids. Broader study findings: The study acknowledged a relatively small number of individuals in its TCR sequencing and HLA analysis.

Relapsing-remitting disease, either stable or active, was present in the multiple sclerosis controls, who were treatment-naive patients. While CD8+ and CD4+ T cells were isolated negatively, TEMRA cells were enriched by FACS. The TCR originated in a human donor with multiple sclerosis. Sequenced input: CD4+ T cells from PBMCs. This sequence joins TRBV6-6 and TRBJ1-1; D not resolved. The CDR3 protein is CASSYSYRQNTEAFF. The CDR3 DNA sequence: TGTGCCAGCAGTTACTCGTACAGACAGAACACTGAAGCTTTCTTT.